These 5 T cell receptor beta chains were all obtained from the same sample, sequenced in a study of T cell responses to AZD1222 COVID-19 vaccine. Assay used: immunoSEQ multiplex PCR; TCRdb lists only in-frame clones, some missing. The table records roughly 99,000 clones, about 93% of them present only once. The starting material was peripheral blood, obtained on day 0 of AZD1222 vaccination. The receptors originated from an adult in good health.

The V gene is TRBV6-1, the J gene TRBJ2-7; 11 positions match TRBD2. This CDR3 is 17 amino acids long. V gave up 4 bases and J gave up 2 bases; unmatched junction bases: 10. The V gene's germline CDR1 is MNHNS and CDR2 SASEGT. CDR3 DNA sequence: TGTGCCAGCAGTGCGCCTAGCGGGGGGTCTCTCGCCTACGAGCAGTACTTC. Translating gives CASSAPSGGSLAYEQYF.

V and J are TRBV5-1 and TRBJ1-4; D gene uncertain. V lost 5 bases to trimming and J lost 6 bases, with 14 bases between them. CDR1 is SGHRS, CDR2 YFSETQ, per germline. CDR3 size: 14 residues. The CDR3: CASRFRTGDEKLFF. CDR3 bases: TGCGCCAGCAGATTCAGGACCGGAGATGAAAAACTGTTTTTT.

The V and J genes are TRBV6-2 or TRBV6-3 and TRBJ1-1; D may be TRBD1 (6 bases). Trimming cost V 0 bases and J 5 bases, with 13 bases left between them. Looked up from germline, CDR1 is MNHEY and CDR2 is SVGEGT. The CDR3 contains 15 residues. This CDR3 reads CASSYSRTVRTEAFF. CDR3 bases: TGTGCCAGCAGTTACTCGAGGACAGTAAGGACTGAAGCTTTCTTT.

The rearrangement links TRBV19 to TRBJ2-7, with D unclear. The V and J ends lost 4 bases and 1 base respectively, with 17 bases between them. Per germline, CDR1 LNHDA and CDR2 SQIVND (reference sequence). The length of the CDR3 is 16 residues. CDR3 bases: TGTGCCAGTAGTACAACCCTCAACACGGTATCCTACGAGCAGTACTTC. Its translation: CASSTTLNTVSYEQYF. The full variable domain, with the rest looked up from reference TRBV19 and TRBJ2-7, is DGGITQSPKYLFRKEGQNVTLSCEQNLNHDAMYWYRQDPGQGLRLIYYSQIVNDFQKGDIAEGYSVSREKKESFPLTVTSAQKNPTAFYLCASSTTLNTVSYEQYFGPGTRLTVT.

The chain joins TRBV10-3 to TRBJ1-2, with TRBD1 matching 8 bases. The CDR3 has 19 amino acids. The germline gives CDR1 ENHRY, CDR2 SYGVKD. The ends lost 6 bases at V and 7 bases at J; junction bases unmatched: 25. The DNA for the CDR3 is TGTGCCATCAGCGGGGATTATGGACCATCCCAGGGGGCGCCGGGTGGCTACACCTTC. It is translated as CAISGDYGPSQGAPGGYTF.